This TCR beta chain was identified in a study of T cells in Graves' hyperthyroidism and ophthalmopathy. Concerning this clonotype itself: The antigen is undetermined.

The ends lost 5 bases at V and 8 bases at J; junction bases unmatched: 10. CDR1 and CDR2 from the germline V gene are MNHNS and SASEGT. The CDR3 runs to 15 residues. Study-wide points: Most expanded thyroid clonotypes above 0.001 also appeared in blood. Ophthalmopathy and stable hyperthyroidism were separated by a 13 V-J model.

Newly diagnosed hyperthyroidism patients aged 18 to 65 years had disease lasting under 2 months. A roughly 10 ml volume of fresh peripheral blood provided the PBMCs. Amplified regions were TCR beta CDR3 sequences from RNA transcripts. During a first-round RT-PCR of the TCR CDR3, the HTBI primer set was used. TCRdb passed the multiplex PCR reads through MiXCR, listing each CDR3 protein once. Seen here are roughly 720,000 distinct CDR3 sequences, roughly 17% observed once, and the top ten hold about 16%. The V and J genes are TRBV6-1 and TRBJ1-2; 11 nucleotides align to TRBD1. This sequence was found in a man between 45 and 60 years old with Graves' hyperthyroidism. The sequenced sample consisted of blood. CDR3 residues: CASSPGQGVPRGYTF. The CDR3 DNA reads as TGTGCCAGCAGTCCGGGACAGGGGGTCCCCAGGGGCTACACCTTC.